This T cell receptor beta chain was identified during a study of Tregs in tolerant kidney transplant recipients. Overall study results and limits: Some patients' samples used different primers over time, so nucleotide sequences weren't comparable.

Remarks on this clone: What it binds is not known.

Mixed chimerism was transient after nonmyeloablative marrow transplants from related graft donors. Profiled with immunoSEQ multiplex PCR; TCRdb holds only in-frame clones, not every one. The table records tens of thousands of clones, over 75% of them present only once. This CDR3 comprises 14 residues. V dropped 4 bases and J dropped 4 bases, with 11 bases sitting between them. Germline V lookup: CDR1 SGDLS, CDR2 YYNGEE. The source is a human patient who received a combined kidney and bone marrow transplant. Some T cells may be transferred from the graft donor. This specimen was CD4+ T cells from blood (PBMCs), taken 6 months after the transplant. The chain is built from TRBV9 and TRBJ2-2; no definite D call. Here the CDR3 reads CASSLRPGTGELFF. CDR3 nucleotides: TGTGCCAGCAGCCTCCGCCCGGGCACCGGGGAGCTGTTTTTT.